These 29 T cell receptor beta chains share one sample of origin, sequenced in a study of blood T cell repertoires in COVID-19 (dated by TCRdb to about 2020). Library method: the immunoSEQ multiplex PCR assay. Held by TCRdb, this immuneACCESS table contains in-frame sequences only and omits some clones. Under half of the omission traces to an unresolved V gene where checked; the cause of the rest is unknown. This sample holds 300,000 to 400,000 clones; approximately 91% were observed only once. Around 3.9% of the sample belongs to the ten largest clones. Source material: PBMCs or T cells enriched from blood (not recorded which). The receptors come from a woman in her 30s who had been exposed to COVID-19.

The chain employs TRBV3-1 (or the pseudogene TRBV3-2) and TRBJ1-3; a possible D gene is TRBD1 (6 bases). The CDR3 loop spans 18 amino acids. The germline CDR1 and CDR2 sequences are LGHDT and YNNKEL (reference sequence). With 4 bases removed from V and 0 bases from J, the gap between germline ends came to 19 bases. Here the CDR3 reads CASSLDSYGGSSGNTIYF. As DNA, the CDR3 is TGTGCCAGCAGCCTGGACAGTTACGGGGGGAGCTCTGGAAACACCATATATTTT.

This chain joins TRBV7-2 and TRBJ1-2, with 11 bases lining up with TRBD1. CDR1 SGHTA and CDR2 FQGNSA come from the germline V gene. With V trimmed by 5 bases and J by 8 bases, 7 bases remained unmatched. The CDR3 covers 14 residues. CDR3 DNA sequence: TGTGCCAGCAGCGCTGGACAGGGGGCATACGGCTACACCTTC. Its translation: CASSAGQGAYGYTF.

The chain combines TRBV19 with TRBJ1-2; 9 bases align to TRBD1. This CDR3 is 18 amino acids long. V shed 4 bases, J shed 2 bases, and the junction held 14 bases outside the gene matches. Germline V lookup: CDR1 LNHDA, CDR2 SQIVND (reference sequence). This CDR3 is CASSTRPHTQGANYGYTF. Written as DNA, the CDR3 is TGTGCCAGTAGTACCCGACCCCATACACAGGGGGCAAACTATGGCTACACCTTC.

This chain connects TRBV6-5 to TRBJ1-6; D is possibly TRBD1 (5 bases). CDR1 is MNHEY, CDR2 SVGAGI, per germline. Trimming pared 2 bases from V and 7 bases from J, leaving 9 bases between. This CDR3 has 14 amino acids. The CDR3 spells CASSYGARNSPLHF. The CDR3 nucleotides are TGTGCCAGCAGTTACGGGGCGCGCAATTCACCCCTCCACTTT.

The J gene is TRBJ2-3, the V gene TRBV4-2; D perhaps matches TRBD1 (6 bases). Germline CDR1 LGHNA, CDR2 YNFKEQ. The CDR3 length is 16 residues. V lost 1 base to trimming and J lost 5 bases, with 16 bases between them. CDR3 bases: TGTGCCAGCAGCCAAGGGGGGCAGCTGGGTCGAGATACGCAGTATTTT. Encoded protein: CASSQGGQLGRDTQYF.

In the case of this clone: At the DNA level, this CDR3 is encoded by other sequences in the same sample as well. This chain links TRBV2 with TRBJ1-2; D call uncertain. This CDR3 comprises 15 residues. The V and J ends lost 0 bases and 1 base respectively, with 9 bases between them. Germline V CDR1 and CDR2: SNHLY, FYNNEI. The CDR3 coding sequence is TGTGCCAGCAGTGAAGCGCGGCAGTTTAACTATGGCTACACCTTC. It translates to CASSEARQFNYGYTF.

The rearrangement joins TRBV2 to TRBJ2-7; 7 bases agree with TRBD2. From germline, CDR1 is SNHLY and CDR2 FYNNEI. The V gene end was trimmed by 6 bases and the J gene end by 2 bases; junction bases not matched to a gene: 10. The CDR3 runs 15 residues. The DNA of the CDR3 is TGTGCCAGCAGCCTTTATAGCGGGCGGACCTACGAGCAGTACTTC. It encodes CASSLYSGRTYEQYF.

J is TRBJ2-3 and V is TRBV25-1; TRBD1 might be the D (6 bases). In germline, CDR1 is MGHDK, CDR2 SYGVNS. The CDR3 sequence is 17 residues long. The V gene lost 1 base and the J gene lost 0 bases, with 14 bases spanning the gap. The CDR3 coding sequence is TGTGCCAGCAGTGAATTAGGCAGGGGATGGAGCACAGATACGCAGTATTTT. This translates into CASSELGRGWSTDTQYF.

The chain links TRBV6-6 to TRBJ1-1, with 7 bases matching TRBD1. J lost 3 bases, V lost 5 bases, and 12 bases had no gene match. Germline assignment: CDR1 MNHNY and CDR2 SVGAGI (reference sequence). The CDR3 is 16 amino acids. Written as DNA, the CDR3 is TGTGCCAGCAGTCGAAAGCTACAGGGGTTTCACACTGAAGCTTTCTTT. It translates to CASSRKLQGFHTEAFF.

The chain uses TRBV7-8 and TRBJ1-3; TRBD1 agrees at 11 bases. Germline V lookup: CDR1 SGHVS, CDR2 FQNEAQ. The CDR3 contains 14 residues. With V trimmed by 6 bases and J by 4 bases, 2 bases remained unmatched. Here the CDR3 reads CASRDRGPGNTIYF. The CDR3 DNA is TGTGCCAGCAGGGACAGGGGGCCGGGAAACACCATATATTTT.

Notes on this clone: Relative to the germline gene, one junction end is altered; a read error may explain this. J is TRBJ2-7 and V is TRBV24-1, with 9 nucleotides matching TRBD2. The germline gives CDR1 KGHDR, CDR2 SFDVKD. The CDR3 is 12 amino acids. CDR3 DNA: TGTGCCACCAGTGATTTTTTGGCTAGCGGGGTCTTC. Translation gives CATSDFLASGVF.

The V call is TRBV5-1, the J call TRBJ2-5; weak D call: TRBD2 (7 bases). Trimming pared 7 bases from V and 0 bases from J, leaving 13 bases between. The CDR3 consists of 14 residues. The germline CDR1 and CDR2 sequences are SGHRS and YFSETQ. For the CDR3, the DNA is TGCGCCAGCGCCATAGGGGGGGACCAAGAGACCCAGTACTTC. This gives the protein CASAIGGDQETQYF.

The chain recombines TRBV19 with TRBJ2-7, with 8 positions matching TRBD2. From germline, CDR1 is LNHDA and CDR2 SQIVND (reference sequence). The J segment lost 1 base and the V segment lost 3 bases, leaving 8 bases of the junction unmatched. The CDR3 sequence is 16 residues long. CDR3 sequence: CASSISNSGVSYEQYF. The CDR3 DNA sequence: TGTGCCAGTAGTATTTCGAATAGCGGGGTATCCTACGAGCAGTACTTC.

The chain recombines TRBV14 with TRBJ2-7; 9 bases fit TRBD1. Germline V gene data show CDR1 as SGHDN and CDR2 as FVKESK. Losses at the gene ends were 1 base for V and 2 bases for J; bases not matched to a gene: 9. The CDR3 has 17 amino acids. CDR3 DNA sequence: TGTGCCAGCAGCCAAGGGTTGACCGGGACAGGGACCTACGAGCAGTACTTC. It translates to CASSQGLTGTGTYEQYF.

The chain is built from TRBV9 and TRBJ2-1; TRBD2 aligns across 7 bases. The V gene end was trimmed by 0 bases and the J gene end by 7 bases; junction bases not matched to a gene: 10. The germline CDR1 and CDR2 sequences are SGDLS and YYNGEE. This CDR3 comprises 16 residues. CDR3 amino acids: CASSVAVRGRENEQFF. Here the CDR3 DNA reads TGTGCCAGCAGCGTAGCAGTGCGGGGGAGAGAAAATGAGCAGTTCTTC.

The chain employs TRBV5-1 and TRBJ2-1; 7 bases map to TRBD1. Germline lookup yields CDR1 SGHRS and CDR2 YFSETQ. V dropped 3 bases and J dropped 2; count of bases not matched to a gene: 8. This CDR3 is 16 amino acids long. In DNA, the CDR3 is TGCGCCAGCAGCTCGACCGGGACAGCTACCTACAATGAGCAGTTCTTC. As protein: CASSSTGTATYNEQFF.

The chain uses TRBV5-1 and TRBJ2-1, with 12 bases that match TRBD2. CDR3 length: 15 residues. V shed 1 base, J shed 8 bases, and the junction held 4 bases outside the gene matches. Per germline, CDR1 SGHRS and CDR2 YFSETQ. The CDR3 sequence is CASSLPSSGGDEQFF. The CDR3 region has the DNA TGCGCCAGCAGCTTGCCGTCTAGCGGGGGGGATGAGCAGTTCTTC.

The V gene is TRBV2, the J gene TRBJ1-6; TRBD1 is a possible D gene (6 bases). The CDR3 is 16 residues long. Germline CDR1 SNHLY, CDR2 FYNNEI. Trimming shortened V by 4 bases and J by 0 bases, and 10 bases separated the two germline ends. The CDR3 is CASSVQGSSYNSPLHF. CDR3 bases: TGTGCCAGCAGTGTCCAGGGGAGCTCCTATAATTCACCCCTCCACTTT. The variable domain in full, with the rest retrieved from reference TRBV2 and TRBJ1-6, is EPEVTQTPSHQVTQMGQEVILRCVPISNHLYFYWYRQILGQKVEFLVSFYNNEISEKSEIFDDQFSVERPDGSNFTLKIRSTKLEDSAMYFCASSVQGSSYNSPLHFGNGTRLTVT.

The chain combines TRBV6-6 with TRBJ1-2; D may be TRBD1 (5 bases). V lost 5 bases and J 8 bases, leaving 15 bases between the germline ends. Germline loops: CDR1 MNHNY, CDR2 SVGAGI (reference sequence). There are 13 residues in the CDR3. CDR3 nucleotides: TGTGCCAGCAGTACAGGTCAAGGAGAGGGCTACACCTTC. This translates into CASSTGQGEGYTF.

The genes are TRBV15 and TRBJ1-2; D is ambiguous. Germline lookup yields CDR1 LNHNV and CDR2 YYDKDF (reference sequence). V was trimmed by 0 bases and J by 4 bases, leaving 12 bases between them. This CDR3 spans 15 amino acids. The DNA of the CDR3 is TGTGCCACCAGCAGAGATGTGAAGGGAGGCTATGGCTACACCTTC. Its translation: CATSRDVKGGYGYTF.

The rearrangement uses TRBV5-6 and TRBJ2-5; D is undetermined. Trimming left V 0 bases short and J 0 bases short, with 9 bases between. The CDR3 loop spans 15 amino acids. The germline CDR1 and CDR2 sequences are SGHDT and YYEEEE. CDR3 DNA sequence: TGTGCCAGCAGCTTGGGGGCAGGCGACCAAGAGACCCAGTACTTC. It translates to CASSLGAGDQETQYF.

The chain is built from TRBV6-1 and TRBJ1-1; 7 bases line up with TRBD1. CDR3 length: 14 residues. The J segment lost 3 bases and the V segment lost 7 bases, leaving 8 bases of the junction unmatched. The V gene's germline CDR1 is MNHNS and CDR2 SASEGT. The CDR3 spells CASTPLRGDTEAFF. In DNA form, the CDR3 reads TGTGCCAGCACCCCTCTCAGGGGGGACACTGAAGCTTTCTTT.

The chain employs TRBV6-5 and TRBJ1-2, with D possibly matching TRBD1 (5 bases). Germline loops: CDR1 MNHEY, CDR2 SVGAGI. V dropped 1 base and J dropped 8 bases, with 17 bases sitting between them. CDR3 length equals 15 residues. The CDR3 loop is CASSYFPGAEGGYTF. CDR3 in DNA: TGTGCCAGCAGTTACTTCCCGGGAGCCGAGGGGGGCTACACCTTC.

The J gene is TRBJ2-3, the V gene TRBV5-1; D is possibly TRBD1 (6 bases). Germline V gives CDR1 SGHRS, CDR2 YFSETQ. CDR3 size: 14 residues. V was clipped by 4 bases and J by 0 bases, with 9 bases between them. CDR3 in DNA: TGCGCCAGCAGCCCTGGACAGAGCACAGATACGCAGTATTTT. Translated, it gives CASSPGQSTDTQYF.

The rearrangement joins TRBV28 to TRBJ2-3, with a tentative D call TRBD2 (7 bases). The CDR3 length is 15 residues. Germline V gene sequence: CDR1 MDHEN, CDR2 SYDVKM. V was cut by 8 bases and J by 2 bases, with 17 bases left in between. The CDR3 sequence: CASRRGGGYTDTQYF. The CDR3 DNA reads as TGTGCCAGCCGGAGGGGGGGCGGGTACACAGATACGCAGTATTTT.

The rearrangement joins TRBV6-5 to TRBJ2-1; the D is unclear. The germline gives CDR1 MNHEY, CDR2 SVGAGI. The CDR3 runs 13 residues. Trimming left V 8 bases short and J 0 bases short, with 8 bases between. The CDR3: CASSQISYNEQFF. The DNA for the CDR3 is TGTGCCAGCTCGCAGATCTCCTACAATGAGCAGTTCTTC.

The J gene is TRBJ1-3, the V gene TRBV4-1; the D is unclear. CDR1 is MGHRA, CDR2 YSYEKL, per germline. Trimming took off 3 bases at V and 2 bases at J, with 11 bases between the two ends. The CDR3 sequence is 15 residues long. CDR3 amino acids: CASSQGEVAGNTIYF. CDR3 nucleotides: TGCGCCAGCAGCCAGGGAGAGGTAGCTGGAAACACCATATATTTT.

The chain recombines TRBV7-6 with TRBJ1-3; a possible D gene is TRBD1 (5 bases). V was cut by 5 bases and J by 0 bases, with 20 bases left in between. Germline values: CDR1 SGHVS, CDR2 FNYEAQ. There are 18 residues in the CDR3. DNA for the CDR3: TGTGCCAGCAGCCCAGGGCCAGTAACGGCCTACTCTGGAAACACCATATATTTT. Protein product: CASSPGPVTAYSGNTIYF.

The count of this clone is one. The chain couples TRBV7-2 to TRBJ1-3; D not certain. The V gene's germline CDR1 is SGHTA and CDR2 FQGNSA. V was clipped by 2 bases and J by 3 bases, with 14 bases between them. The CDR3 runs to 16 residues. The CDR3 sequence is CASSLLLGRYGNTIYF. The CDR3 DNA reads TGTGCCAGCAGCTTATTGCTGGGCAGGTATGGAAACACCATATATTTT.